Listed below are T cell receptor beta chains from one sample, sequenced in a study of CD8 T cells in ankylosing spondylitis. TCRdb reanalysed the 5' RACE reads using MiXCR and keeps one entry per CDR3 protein. The sample shows 390,000 or so distinct CDR3 sequences, 20% to 25% of them seen only once. Material: blood, either unsorted or a sorted T cell fraction (not recorded which). These TCRs come from a male donor with ankylosing spondylitis. Both conserved end residues are part of each CDR3. Each record gives: J gene, D gene, CDR3 length, clone size, V gene, CDR3 protein, CDR3 DNA. The D gene is left open where the match is weak. Rows may omit the clone size; those that give it use once, few, many or a size class.

j_call: TRBJ2-2
d_call: TRBD2
cdr3_length: 17
clone_size: few
v_call: TRBV5-1
cdr3_aa: CASSVGAGLASPGELFF
cdr3_nt: TGCGCCAGCAGCGTGGGAGCGGGACTAGCGAGCCCCGGGGAGCTGTTTTTT

j_call: TRBJ2-3
d_call: .
cdr3_length: 15
clone_size: few
v_call: TRBV9
cdr3_aa: CASSVDGWGTDTQYF
cdr3_nt: TGTGCCAGCAGCGTAGACGGGTGGGGGACAGATACGCAGTATTTT

j_call: TRBJ1-2
d_call: .
cdr3_length: 13
clone_size: few
v_call: TRBV12-3/TRBV12-4
cdr3_aa: CASSLQQGGDYTF
cdr3_nt: TGTGCCAGCAGTTTACAACAGGGAGGCGACTACACCTTC

j_call: TRBJ2-2
d_call: .
cdr3_length: 13
clone_size: few
v_call: TRBV14
cdr3_aa: CASSQAPREKLFF
cdr3_nt: TGTGCCAGCAGCCAAGCGCCTAGGGAAAAGCTGTTTTTT

j_call: TRBJ2-3
d_call: .
cdr3_length: 14
clone_size: .
v_call: TRBV5-1
cdr3_aa: CASSLSGIPDTQYF
cdr3_nt: TGCGCCAGCAGCTTGAGTGGTATCCCAGATACGCAGTATTTT

j_call: TRBJ2-1
d_call: .
cdr3_length: 12
clone_size: .
v_call: TRBV6-1
cdr3_aa: CASRDRYNEQFF
cdr3_nt: TGTGCCAGCAGAGACCGCTACAATGAGCAGTTCTTC

j_call: TRBJ2-7
d_call: .
cdr3_length: 13
clone_size: many
v_call: TRBV29-1
cdr3_aa: CSAGTAGSYEQYF
cdr3_nt: TGCAGCGCAGGAACAGCCGGCTCCTACGAGCAGTACTTC

j_call: TRBJ2-5
d_call: TRBD1
cdr3_length: 14
clone_size: .
v_call: TRBV19
cdr3_aa: CASTSDRGSETQYF
cdr3_nt: TGTGCCAGTACCTCCGACAGGGGCTCAGAGACCCAGTACTTC

j_call: TRBJ1-5
d_call: TRBD1
cdr3_length: 15
clone_size: few
v_call: TRBV19
cdr3_aa: CASSIRQGEGQPQHF
cdr3_nt: TGTGCCAGTAGTATCCGGCAGGGGGAAGGTCAGCCCCAGCATTTT

j_call: TRBJ2-1
d_call: TRBD2
cdr3_length: 15
clone_size: .
v_call: TRBV5-1
cdr3_aa: CASSSGLAGVHEQFF
cdr3_nt: TGCGCCAGCAGCTCGGGACTAGCGGGAGTCCATGAGCAGTTCTTC